The 13 T cell receptor beta chains listed next were all sequenced from one sample in a study of blood T cell repertoires in COVID-19. Data came from immunoSEQ multiplex PCR; TCRdb stores just in-frame clones and leaves some out. This sample has 300,000 to 350,000 clones; 89% occur once, and the top ten carry 3.5% to 4%. The sequenced sample was peripheral blood. The receptors stem from a woman aged 60-75 years with COVID-19, enrolled during active disease.

This sequence joins TRBV7-6 and TRBJ2-2; 12 bases are shared with TRBD2. This CDR3 region has 14 residues. After removal of 5 bases from V and 5 bases from J, the junction contained 0 bases not matched to a gene. Looked up from germline, CDR1 is SGHVS and CDR2 is FNYEAQ. CDR3: CASSGTSGTGELFF. The DNA for the CDR3 is TGTGCCAGCAGCGGGACTAGCGGGACCGGGGAGCTGTTTTTT.

The chain employs TRBV5-1 and TRBJ2-7, with 15 positions matching TRBD2. The CDR3 consists of 18 residues. Germline CDR1 is SGHRS and CDR2 is YFSETQ. V trimming: 3 bases; J trimming: 0 bases; junction bases outside the gene matches: 7. CDR3 nucleotide sequence: TGCGCCAGCAGCTCGGGACTAGCGGGGGGAAAAAGCTCCTACGAGCAGTACTTC. Amino acids: CASSSGLAGGKSSYEQYF. Drawing the rest from reference TRBV5-1 and TRBJ2-7, the complete variable domain is KAGVTQTPRYLIKTRGQQVTLSCSPISGHRSVSWYQQTPGQGLQFLFEYFSETQRNKGNFPGRFSGRQFSNSRSEMNVSTLELGDSALYLCASSSGLAGGKSSYEQYFGPGTRLTVT.

J is TRBJ2-5 and V is TRBV7-8; a possible D gene is TRBD1 (5 bases). CDR1 is SGHVS, CDR2 FQNEAQ, per germline. Deletions cut 1 base from V and 1 base from J, with 7 bases between. The CDR3 has 14 residues. In DNA, the CDR3 is TGTGCCAGCAGCTTAGGCGACAGCCAAGAGACCCAGTACTTC. This codes for CASSLGDSQETQYF.

The rearrangement uses TRBV10-3 and TRBJ1-2; 8 nucleotides line up with TRBD1. This CDR3 is built from 16 residues. In germline, CDR1 is ENHRY, CDR2 SYGVKD. V shed 4 bases, J shed 4 bases, and the junction held 11 bases outside the gene matches. CDR3 in amino acids: CAISAGTGGWGYGYTF. The CDR3 nucleotides are TGTGCCATCAGTGCCGGTACAGGGGGGTGGGGCTATGGCTACACCTTC.

This clone was seen only a few times. This chain uses TRBV3-1 (or the pseudogene TRBV3-2) with TRBJ2-3, with D maybe TRBD2 (5 bases). V was shortened by 0 bases and J by 11 bases, with 15 bases between the two germline ends. The CDR3 contains 14 residues. Germline loops: CDR1 LGHDT, CDR2 YNNKEL (reference sequence). The CDR3 region has the DNA TGTGCCAGCAGCCAAGACGTTGGGCGGGCCAGGCAGTATTTT. Protein sequence: CASSQDVGRARQYF.

The chain combines TRBV6-5 with TRBJ1-5, with 9 bases matching TRBD1. Germline V gene sequence: CDR1 MNHEY, CDR2 SVGAGI. The CDR3 consists of 14 residues. The V and J ends lost 5 bases and 6 bases, in that order; junction bases with no gene match: 5. The CDR3 bases are TGTGCCAGCAGTAACGACAGGGGGATTCAGCCCCAGCATTTT. This gives the protein CASSNDRGIQPQHF.

CDR3 region: CASSRIQGARQRNTIYF. CDR3 nucleotide sequence: TGTGCCAGCAGCCGAATACAGGGGGCCCGCCAACGAAACACCATATATTTT. The rearrangement joins TRBV7-9 to TRBJ1-3, with 9 positions matching TRBD1. The germline V gene encodes CDR1 SEHNR and CDR2 FQNEAQ (reference sequence). The CDR3 is 17 residues long. The junction had 13 bases not matched to a gene; V was cut back by 5 bases and J by 5 bases.

The chain is built from TRBV7-9 and TRBJ1-1; no firm D call. Germline CDR1 is SEHNR and CDR2 is FQNEAQ (reference sequence). Deletions cut 5 bases from V and 5 bases from J, with 15 bases between. The CDR3 contains 14 residues. The CDR3 region is CASSRPPGKTEAFF. As DNA, the CDR3 is TGTGCCAGCAGCCGGCCTCCGGGGAAGACTGAAGCTTTCTTT.

The rearrangement links TRBV4-1 to TRBJ2-3, with TRBD1 matching 8 bases. With V trimmed by 0 bases and J by 0 bases, 5 bases remained unmatched. Germline V lookup: CDR1 MGHRA, CDR2 YSYEKL. The CDR3 sequence is 17 residues long. CDR3 sequence reads: CASSQESRGPSTDTQYF. CDR3 in DNA: TGCGCCAGCAGCCAAGAAAGCAGGGGGCCTAGCACAGATACGCAGTATTTT.

The CDR3 coding sequence is TGTGCCAGCAGTAAATATTCTGGGGCCAACGTCCTGACTTTC. Its translation is CASSKYSGANVLTF. The chain has TRBV6-5 and TRBJ2-6; D is uncertain. Trimming stripped 5 bases from V and 1 base from J, with 6 bases between. The V gene's germline CDR1 is MNHEY and CDR2 SVGAGI. The CDR3 sequence is 14 residues long.

This chain joins TRBV18 and TRBJ1-3, with a weak D call TRBD1 (5 bases). CDR3 size: 15 residues. The V gene lost 0 bases and the J gene lost 7 bases, with 13 bases spanning the gap. Germline V lookup: CDR1 KGHSH, CDR2 LQKENI. CDR3 sequence: CASSPPTGRENTIYF. The CDR3 DNA reads TGTGCCAGCTCACCACCCACAGGACGAGAGAACACCATATATTTT.

The chain links TRBV28 to TRBJ1-2; D unresolved. The V gene's germline CDR1 is MDHEN and CDR2 SYDVKM. V gave up 7 bases and J gave up 4 bases, with 16 bases separating them. The CDR3 covers 14 residues. The chain's CDR3 is CASTRGASGYGYTF. In DNA form, the CDR3 reads TGTGCCAGCACCCGAGGAGCCTCGGGCTATGGCTACACCTTC.

This rearrangement joins TRBV4-1 to TRBJ1-4; D gene uncertain. V was pared by 2 bases and J by 6 bases, with 10 bases between. The germline V gene has CDR1 MGHRA and CDR2 YSYEKL. The CDR3 is made up of 14 amino acids. The CDR3 nucleotides are TGCGCCAGCAGCCAATTTGGAGCATATGAAAAACTGTTTTTT. This sequence encodes CASSQFGAYEKLFF.